This T cell receptor (beta chain) was recorded in a study of CD8 T cells in ankylosing spondylitis. General observations from the study: With a CD8+ phenotype, disease-linked clones were relatively rare in peripheral blood. In ankylosing spondylitis patients, matched synovial fluid reportedly showed significant enrichment of disease-linked clones.

The sample holds many counts of this clonotype. Its target is not known. The CDR3 sequence is 16 residues long. Germline CDR1 is SGHRS and CDR2 is YFSETQ. The V end lost 4 bases, the J end lost 2 bases, and 13 bases lay between the germline ends. TCRdb ran MiXCR on the 5' RACE reads and lists one entry per CDR3 protein. The table shows some 250,000 distinct CDR3 sequences, with about 24% occurring only once. The sequenced sample was blood, either unsorted or a sorted T cell fraction (not recorded which). The sequence was obtained from a male donor with ankylosing spondylitis or in good health (not recorded which). This rearrangement joins TRBV5-1 to TRBJ2-6; D call uncertain. This CDR3 reads CASSDYRNAGANVLTF. CDR3 nucleotide sequence: TGCGCCAGCAGCGATTATCGCAACGCTGGGGCCAACGTCCTGACTTTC.